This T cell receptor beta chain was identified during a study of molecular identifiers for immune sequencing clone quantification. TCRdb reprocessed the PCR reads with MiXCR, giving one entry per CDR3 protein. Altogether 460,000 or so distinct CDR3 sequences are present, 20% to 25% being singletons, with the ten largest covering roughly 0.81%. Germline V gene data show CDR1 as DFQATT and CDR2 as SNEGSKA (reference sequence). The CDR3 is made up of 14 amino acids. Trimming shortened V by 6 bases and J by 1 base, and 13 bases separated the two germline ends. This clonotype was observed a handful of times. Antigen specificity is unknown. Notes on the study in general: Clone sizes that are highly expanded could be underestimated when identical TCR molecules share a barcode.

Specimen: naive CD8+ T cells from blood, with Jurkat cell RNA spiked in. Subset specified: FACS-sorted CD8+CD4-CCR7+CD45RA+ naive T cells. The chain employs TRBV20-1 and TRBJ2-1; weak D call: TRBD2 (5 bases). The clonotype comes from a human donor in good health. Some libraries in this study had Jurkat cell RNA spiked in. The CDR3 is CSAEDQESYNEQFF. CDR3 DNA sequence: TGCAGTGCGGAGGACCAAGAGTCCTACAATGAGCAGTTCTTC.